The sequence of this T cell receptor beta chain was determined in a study of CD8+ T cells in alopecia areata. Findings and caveats of the study: Scalp sequencing also captures normal skin's resident alphabeta T cells. Across lesional scalp, and particularly alopecia totalis/universalis, clonality surpassed that of normal scalp. Whereas mice showed it more clearly, TCR sharing across patients was murkier, possibly because of HLA.

This clone was recorded many times. The antigen is unknown. cDNA serving as the sequencing template came from extracted, reverse transcribed RNA. Here immunoSEQ multiplex PCR was the method, and the copy in TCRdb shows in-frame clones only, minus some. The sample yields 150,000 to 200,000 clones, around 55% seen once. Source material: CD4+ T cells sorted from blood. This sequence originates from a human donor in good health.

CDR3 bases: TGTGCCAGCAACCCTTTAGCTAACTATGGCTACACCTTC. This gives the protein CASNPLANYGYTF. This chain connects TRBV28 to TRBJ1-2, with D uncertain. The ends were cut back, 7 bases at V and 0 bases at J, with 9 bases in the middle. The CDR3 sequence is 13 residues long. Germline values: CDR1 MDHEN, CDR2 SYDVKM.